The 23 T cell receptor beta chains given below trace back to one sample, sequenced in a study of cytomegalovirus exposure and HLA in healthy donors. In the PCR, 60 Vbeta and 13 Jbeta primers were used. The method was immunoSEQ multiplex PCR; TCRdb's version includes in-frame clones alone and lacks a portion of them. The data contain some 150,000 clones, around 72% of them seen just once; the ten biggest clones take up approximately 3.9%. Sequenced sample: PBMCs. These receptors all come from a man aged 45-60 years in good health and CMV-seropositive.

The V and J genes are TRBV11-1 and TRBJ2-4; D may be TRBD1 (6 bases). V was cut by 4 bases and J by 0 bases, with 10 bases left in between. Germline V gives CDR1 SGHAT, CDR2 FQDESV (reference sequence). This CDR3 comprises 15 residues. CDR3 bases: TGTGCCAGCAGCTCCTCAGGGGAAGCCAAAAACATTCAGTACTTC. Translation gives CASSSSGEAKNIQYF.

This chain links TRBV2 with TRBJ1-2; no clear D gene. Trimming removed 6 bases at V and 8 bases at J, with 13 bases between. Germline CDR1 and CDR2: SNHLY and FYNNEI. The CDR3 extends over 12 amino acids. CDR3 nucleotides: TGTGCCAGCAGAATCCGAGAGGGCGGCTACACCTTC. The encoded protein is CASRIREGGYTF.

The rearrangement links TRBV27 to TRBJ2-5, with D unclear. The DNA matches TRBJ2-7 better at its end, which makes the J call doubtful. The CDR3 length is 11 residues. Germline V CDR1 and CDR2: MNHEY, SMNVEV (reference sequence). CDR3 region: CASSSWGEQYF. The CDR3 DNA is TGTGCCAGCAGTTCCTGGGGCGAGCAGTACTTC.

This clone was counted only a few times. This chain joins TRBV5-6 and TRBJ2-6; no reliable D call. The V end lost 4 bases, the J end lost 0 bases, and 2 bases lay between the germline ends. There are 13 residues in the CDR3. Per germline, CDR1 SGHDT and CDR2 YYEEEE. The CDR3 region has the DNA TGTGCCAGCAGCCTCTCTGGGGCCAACGTCCTGACTTTC. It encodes CASSLSGANVLTF.

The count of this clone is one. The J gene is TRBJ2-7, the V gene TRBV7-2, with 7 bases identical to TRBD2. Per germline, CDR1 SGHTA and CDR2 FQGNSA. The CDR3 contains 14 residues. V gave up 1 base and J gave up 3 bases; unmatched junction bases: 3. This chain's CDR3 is CASSLVGGSYEQYF. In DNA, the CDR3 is TGTGCCAGCAGCTTAGTGGGGGGGAGCTACGAGCAGTACTTC.

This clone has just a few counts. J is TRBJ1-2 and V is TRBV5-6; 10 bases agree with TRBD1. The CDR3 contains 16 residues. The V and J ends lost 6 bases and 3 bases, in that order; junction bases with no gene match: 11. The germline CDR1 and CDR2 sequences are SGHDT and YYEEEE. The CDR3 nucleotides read TGTGCCAGCAACCACGGCCTGGACAGGGGGGACTATGGCTACACCTTC. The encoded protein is CASNHGLDRGDYGYTF.

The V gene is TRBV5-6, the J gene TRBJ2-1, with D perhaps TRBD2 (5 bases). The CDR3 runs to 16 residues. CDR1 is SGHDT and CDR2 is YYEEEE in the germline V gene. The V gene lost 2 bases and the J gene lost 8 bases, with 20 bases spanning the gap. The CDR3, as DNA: TGTGCCAGCAGCTTTTTGCGTGCGGGTGTTCTCGATGAGCAGTTCTTC. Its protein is CASSFLRAGVLDEQFF. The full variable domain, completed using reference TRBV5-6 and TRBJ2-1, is DAGVTQSPTHLIKTRGQQVTLRCSPKSGHDTVSWYQQALGQGPQFIFQYYEEEERQRGNFPDRFSGHQFPNYSSELNVNALLLGDSALYLCASSFLRAGVLDEQFFGPGTRLTVL.

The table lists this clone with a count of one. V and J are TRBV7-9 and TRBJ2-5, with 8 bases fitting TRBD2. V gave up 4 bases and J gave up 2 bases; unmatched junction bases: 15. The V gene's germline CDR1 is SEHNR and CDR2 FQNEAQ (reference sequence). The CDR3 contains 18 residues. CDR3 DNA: TGTGCCAGCAGCTCCGGTCGAGGTTCACTAGCGGCACAAGAGACCCAGTACTTC. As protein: CASSSGRGSLAAQETQYF.

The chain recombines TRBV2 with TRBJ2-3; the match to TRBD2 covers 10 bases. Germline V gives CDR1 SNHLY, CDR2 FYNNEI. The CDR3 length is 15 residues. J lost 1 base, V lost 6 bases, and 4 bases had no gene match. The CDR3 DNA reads TGTGCCAGCAGAGCCGGGACTAGCGGCACAGATACGCAGTATTTT. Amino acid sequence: CASRAGTSGTDTQYF.

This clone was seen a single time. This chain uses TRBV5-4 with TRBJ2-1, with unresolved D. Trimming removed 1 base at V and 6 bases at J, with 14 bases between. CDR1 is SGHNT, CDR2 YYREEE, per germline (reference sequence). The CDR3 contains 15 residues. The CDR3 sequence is CASSLSTIAPNEQFF. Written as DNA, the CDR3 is TGTGCCAGCAGCTTGTCCACCATTGCGCCCAATGAGCAGTTCTTC. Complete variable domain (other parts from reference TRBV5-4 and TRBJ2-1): ETGVTQSPTHLIKTRGQQVTLRCSSQSGHNTVSWYQQALGQGPQFIFQYYREEENGRGNFPPRFSGLQFPNYSSELNVNALELDDSALYLCASSLSTIAPNEQFFGPGTRLTVL.

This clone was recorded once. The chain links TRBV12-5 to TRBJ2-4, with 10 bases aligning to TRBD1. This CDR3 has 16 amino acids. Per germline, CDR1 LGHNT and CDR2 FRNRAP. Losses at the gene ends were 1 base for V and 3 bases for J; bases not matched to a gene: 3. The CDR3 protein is CASGLGQGAVKNIQYF. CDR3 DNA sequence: TGTGCTAGTGGTTTGGGACAGGGGGCCGTCAAAAACATTCAGTACTTC.

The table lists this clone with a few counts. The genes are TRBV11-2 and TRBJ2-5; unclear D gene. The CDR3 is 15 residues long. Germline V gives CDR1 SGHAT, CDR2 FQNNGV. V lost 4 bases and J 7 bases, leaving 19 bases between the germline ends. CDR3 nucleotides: TGTGCCAGCAGCTCTGCCACGGGTACTGGCGGGACCCAGTACTTC. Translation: CASSSATGTGGTQYF.

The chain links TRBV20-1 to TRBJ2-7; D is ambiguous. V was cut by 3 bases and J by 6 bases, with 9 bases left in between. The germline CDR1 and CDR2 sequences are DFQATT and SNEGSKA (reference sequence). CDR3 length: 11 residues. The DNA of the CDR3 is TGCAGTGCTAGTGTGGCAAGCGAGCAGTACTTC. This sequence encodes CSASVASEQYF.

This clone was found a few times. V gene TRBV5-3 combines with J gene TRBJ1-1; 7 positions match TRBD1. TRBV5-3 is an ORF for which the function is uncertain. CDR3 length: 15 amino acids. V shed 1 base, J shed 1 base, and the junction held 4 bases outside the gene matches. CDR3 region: CARSLRGPGNTEAFF. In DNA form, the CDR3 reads TGTGCCAGAAGCTTGAGGGGGCCGGGGAACACTGAAGCTTTCTTT.

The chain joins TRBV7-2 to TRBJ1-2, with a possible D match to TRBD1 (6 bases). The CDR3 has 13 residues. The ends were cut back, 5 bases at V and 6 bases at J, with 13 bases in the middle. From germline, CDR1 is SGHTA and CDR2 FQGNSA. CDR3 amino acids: CASSLRGGDGYTF. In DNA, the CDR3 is TGTGCCAGCAGCCTCCGGGGGGGCGATGGCTACACCTTC.

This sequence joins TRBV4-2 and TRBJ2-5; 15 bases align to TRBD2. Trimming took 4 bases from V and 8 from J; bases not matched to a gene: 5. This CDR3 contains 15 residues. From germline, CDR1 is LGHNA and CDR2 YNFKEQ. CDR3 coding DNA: TGTGCCAGCAGCCCCCCGGGACTAGCGGGAGGAACCCAGTACTTC. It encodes CASSPPGLAGGTQYF.

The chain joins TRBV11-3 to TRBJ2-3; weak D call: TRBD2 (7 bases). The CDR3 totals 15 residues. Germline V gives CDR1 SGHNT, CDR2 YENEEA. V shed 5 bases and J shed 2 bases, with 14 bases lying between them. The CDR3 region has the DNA TGTGCCAGCAGCCCGGGGGGACACCTCACAGATACGCAGTATTTT. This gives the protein CASSPGGHLTDTQYF. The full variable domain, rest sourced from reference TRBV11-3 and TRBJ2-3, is EAGVVQSPRYKIIEKKQPVAFWCNPISGHNTLYWYLQNLGQGPELLIRYENEEAVDDSQLPKDRFSAERLKGVDSTLKIQPAELGDSAVYLCASSPGGHLTDTQYFGPGTRLTVL.

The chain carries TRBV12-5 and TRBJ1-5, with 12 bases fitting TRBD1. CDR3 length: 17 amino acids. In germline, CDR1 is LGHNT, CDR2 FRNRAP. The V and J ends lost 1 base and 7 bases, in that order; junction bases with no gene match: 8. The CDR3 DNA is TGTGCTAGTGGTTTGGGGGACAGGGGGCGCGGAGGGCAGCCCCAGCATTTT. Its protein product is CASGLGDRGRGGQPQHF.

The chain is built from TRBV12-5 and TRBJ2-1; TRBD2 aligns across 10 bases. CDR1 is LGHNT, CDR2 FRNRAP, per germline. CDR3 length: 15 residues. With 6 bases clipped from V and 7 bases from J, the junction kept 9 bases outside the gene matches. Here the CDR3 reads CASGFSGRVGNEQFF. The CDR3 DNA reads TGTGCTAGTGGATTCAGCGGGAGGGTGGGGAATGAGCAGTTCTTC.

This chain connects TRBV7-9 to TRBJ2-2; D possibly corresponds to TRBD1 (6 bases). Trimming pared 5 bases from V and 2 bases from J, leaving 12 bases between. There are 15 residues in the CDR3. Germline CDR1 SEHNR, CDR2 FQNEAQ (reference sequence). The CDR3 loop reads CASSRSRGNTGELFF. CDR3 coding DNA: TGTGCCAGCAGCCGAAGCAGGGGAAACACCGGGGAGCTGTTTTTT.

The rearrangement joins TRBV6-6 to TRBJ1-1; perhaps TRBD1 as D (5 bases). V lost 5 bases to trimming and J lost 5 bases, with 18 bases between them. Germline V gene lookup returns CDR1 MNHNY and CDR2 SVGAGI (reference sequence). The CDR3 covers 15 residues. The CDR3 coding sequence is TGTGCCAGCAGTCCAGGGTCCACCCGGGGGACTGAAGCTTTCTTT. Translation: CASSPGSTRGTEAFF.

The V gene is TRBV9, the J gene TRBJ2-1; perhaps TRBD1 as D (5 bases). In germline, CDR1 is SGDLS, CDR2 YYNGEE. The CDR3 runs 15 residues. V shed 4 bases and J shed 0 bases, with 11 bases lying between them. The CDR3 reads CASSYRTSSYNEQFF. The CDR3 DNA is TGTGCCAGCAGCTACAGGACAAGCTCCTACAATGAGCAGTTCTTC.

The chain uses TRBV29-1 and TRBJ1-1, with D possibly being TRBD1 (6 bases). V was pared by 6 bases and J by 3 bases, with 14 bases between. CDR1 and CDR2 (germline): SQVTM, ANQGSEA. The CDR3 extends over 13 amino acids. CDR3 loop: CSVKRGGDTEAFF. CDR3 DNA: TGCAGCGTGAAGAGGGGGGGAGACACTGAAGCTTTCTTT.